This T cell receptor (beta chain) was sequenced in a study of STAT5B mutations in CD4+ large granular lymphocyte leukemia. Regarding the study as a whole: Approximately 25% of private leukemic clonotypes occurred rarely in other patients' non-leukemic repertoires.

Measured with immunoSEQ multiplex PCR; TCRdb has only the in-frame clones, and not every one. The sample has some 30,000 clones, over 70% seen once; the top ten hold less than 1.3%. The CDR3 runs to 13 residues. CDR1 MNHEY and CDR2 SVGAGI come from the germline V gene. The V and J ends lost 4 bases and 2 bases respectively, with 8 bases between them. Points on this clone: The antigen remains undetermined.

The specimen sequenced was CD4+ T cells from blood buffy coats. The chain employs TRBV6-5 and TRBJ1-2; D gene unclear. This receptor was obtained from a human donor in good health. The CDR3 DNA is TGTGCCAGCAGTTCGGCCGGGAACTATGGCTACACCTTC. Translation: CASSSAGNYGYTF.